The 24 T cell receptor beta chains presented below share a single source sample, sequenced in a study of Tregs in tolerant kidney transplant recipients. The method was immunoSEQ multiplex PCR; TCRdb's version includes in-frame clones alone and lacks a portion of them. The sample shows 85,000 to 95,000 clones, around nine tenths of them seen only once. The sample comprised CD8+ T cells from blood. These receptors all stem from a human donor in good health.

The chain carries TRBV27 and TRBJ2-7, with 10 nucleotides matching TRBD1. This CDR3 spans 18 amino acids. The V gene's germline CDR1 is MNHEY and CDR2 SMNVEV (reference sequence). Trimming removed 4 bases from V and 0 bases from J; junction bases left unmatched: 12. This CDR3 reads CASSSGTGAVASSYEQYF. CDR3 coding DNA: TGTGCCAGCAGTTCCGGGACAGGGGCCGTCGCGAGCTCCTACGAGCAGTACTTC.

V is TRBV19 and J is TRBJ2-3, with D tentatively TRBD1 or TRBD2 (5 bases each). The CDR3 loop spans 16 amino acids. Trimming removed 5 bases from V and 4 bases from J, with 19 bases in between. Germline-derived CDR1 and CDR2 are LNHDA and SQIVND (reference sequence). Here the CDR3 reads CASSVLAWEGADTQYF. CDR3 in DNA: TGTGCCAGTAGTGTCCTAGCTTGGGAAGGGGCAGATACGCAGTATTTT.

V usage is TRBV5-1 and J usage is TRBJ2-1, with 16 nucleotides matching TRBD2. The CDR3 is made up of 16 amino acids. V shed 6 bases and J 7 bases; nucleotides not matched to a gene: 7. The germline V gene has CDR1 SGHRS and CDR2 YFSETQ. The CDR3 sequence is CASTMGLAGGRNEQFF. CDR3 nucleotides: TGCGCCAGCACCATGGGACTAGCGGGGGGGCGGAATGAGCAGTTCTTC.

J is TRBJ1-1 and V is TRBV4-1; no definite D call. Germline CDR1 MGHRA, CDR2 YSYEKL. The V gene lost 1 base and the J gene lost 0 bases, with 15 bases spanning the gap. CDR3 length equals 17 residues. CDR3 residues: CASSQGYPTRMNTEAFF. CDR3 sequence (DNA): TGCGCCAGCAGCCAAGGGTACCCGACAAGGATGAACACTGAAGCTTTCTTT.

This rearrangement joins TRBV29-1 to TRBJ1-2; D not certain. The length of the CDR3 is 11 residues. Trimming shortened V by 6 bases and J by 5 bases, and 10 bases separated the two germline ends. The germline V gene encodes CDR1 SQVTM and CDR2 ANQGSEA. The CDR3 region has the DNA TGCAGCGTCCCTCGGGCTTATGGCTACACCTTC. It is translated as CSVPRAYGYTF. Using reference TRBV29-1 and TRBJ1-2 for the parts outside the CDR3, the full variable domain is SAVISQKPSRDICQRGTSLTIQCQVDSQVTMMFWYRQQPGQSLTLIATANQGSEATYESGFVIDKFPISRPNLTFSTLTVSNMSPEDSSIYLCSVPRAYGYTFGSGTRLTVV.

The chain is built from TRBV19 and TRBJ2-7, with TRBD2 matching over 7 bases. V gave up 2 bases and J gave up 9 bases; unmatched junction bases: 10. Germline CDR1 LNHDA, CDR2 SQIVND (reference sequence). The CDR3 has 14 amino acids. The CDR3 here is CASSIRRERGVQYF. For the CDR3, the DNA is TGTGCCAGTAGTATAAGGCGGGAGCGGGGCGTGCAGTACTTC.

In this sample, this clone turned up once. This chain uses TRBV13 with TRBJ1-2; a possible D gene is TRBD1 (5 bases). V was clipped by 1 base and J by 0 bases, with 12 bases between them. Germline V CDR1 and CDR2: PRHDT, FYEKMQ (reference sequence). The CDR3 length is 16 residues. CDR3 residues: CASSLEGVIPNYGYTF. CDR3 nucleotides: TGTGCCAGCAGCTTAGAAGGGGTAATTCCTAACTATGGCTACACCTTC. Looking up the rest from reference TRBV13 and TRBJ1-2 gives the full variable domain: AAGVIQSPRHLIKEKRETATLKCYPIPRHDTVYWYQQGPGQDPQFLISFYEKMQSDKGSIPDRFSAQQFSDYHSELNMSSLELGDSALYFCASSLEGVIPNYGYTFGSGTRLTVV.

The chain employs TRBV11-3 and TRBJ2-1; the D gene could be TRBD1 or TRBD2 (6 bases each). The germline CDR1 and CDR2 sequences are SGHNT and YENEEA. The length of the CDR3 is 14 residues. V was cut by 5 bases and J by 8 bases, with 16 bases left in between. CDR3 DNA sequence: TGTGCCAGCAGCCTTCGTTCGGGGGCATATGAGCAGTTCTTC. Translation: CASSLRSGAYEQFF.

The chain recombines TRBV7-6 with TRBJ1-2; no clear D gene. The CDR3 length is 14 residues. The V end lost 3 bases, the J end lost 4 bases, and 12 bases lay between the germline ends. CDR1 is SGHVS and CDR2 is FNYEAQ in the germline V gene. Here the CDR3 reads CASSFGPHPYGYTF. In nucleotides, the CDR3 is TGTGCCAGCAGCTTCGGGCCTCACCCCTATGGCTACACCTTC.

This clone has a handful of counts. The chain links TRBV12-5 to TRBJ1-1, with unresolved D. Trimming removed 8 bases from V and 2 bases from J, with 9 bases in between. The germline V gene encodes CDR1 LGHNT and CDR2 FRNRAP. The CDR3 sequence is 12 residues long. CDR3 residues: CASCSYNTEAFF. The CDR3 region has the DNA TGTGCTAGTTGCAGTTATAACACTGAAGCTTTCTTT.

The rearrangement joins TRBV9 to TRBJ1-3, with D unresolved. Germline CDR1 is SGDLS and CDR2 is YYNGEE. V shed 3 bases and J shed 0 bases, with 4 bases lying between them. The CDR3 consists of 13 residues. The CDR3: CASSDSSGNTIYF. The CDR3 DNA sequence: TGTGCCAGCAGCGACAGCTCTGGAAACACCATATATTTT.

The rearrangement links TRBV27 to TRBJ1-2, with 9 nucleotides matching TRBD1. This CDR3 is built from 17 residues. The germline gives CDR1 MNHEY, CDR2 SMNVEV (reference sequence). V gave up 2 bases and J gave up 6 bases; unmatched junction bases: 13. CDR3 amino acids: CASSLGSPGTGLDGYTF. In nucleotides, the CDR3 is TGTGCCAGCAGTTTAGGGAGCCCCGGGACAGGGTTGGATGGCTACACCTTC.

This chain links TRBV19 with TRBJ1-1, with D possibly matching TRBD1 (5 bases). Germline V gene sequence: CDR1 LNHDA, CDR2 SQIVND (reference sequence). The CDR3 contains 15 residues. Trimming stripped 5 bases from V and 3 bases from J, with 16 bases between. The CDR3 reads CASSLGQVVDTEAFF. CDR3 nucleotide sequence: TGTGCCAGTAGTCTAGGACAAGTGGTAGACACTGAAGCTTTCTTT.

The chain combines TRBV2 with TRBJ2-3; TRBD2 might be the D (6 bases). The CDR3 has 15 amino acids. V lost 3 bases and J lost 0, with 10 bases in between. The germline V gene encodes CDR1 SNHLY and CDR2 FYNNEI. CDR3 in amino acids: CASSEYGRSTDTQYF. CDR3 in DNA: TGTGCCAGCAGTGAGTACGGGAGAAGCACAGATACGCAGTATTTT.

The chain employs TRBV5-8 and TRBJ1-2, with D possibly TRBD1 on 6 matching bases. V dropped 7 bases and J dropped 4 bases, with 26 bases sitting between them. CDR3 size: 17 residues. Germline V gives CDR1 SGHTS, CDR2 YDEGEE. The CDR3 sequence: CASLGHLDGNSLYGYTF. The CDR3 DNA follows: TGTGCCAGCTTGGGACACCTGGACGGGAATTCTCTCTATGGCTACACCTTC.

V is TRBV5-4 and J is TRBJ2-7, with 9 bases fitting TRBD1. CDR1 is SGHNT and CDR2 is YYREEE in the germline V gene (reference sequence). V shed 7 bases, J shed 6 bases, and the junction held 11 bases outside the gene matches. The CDR3 length is 14 residues. The CDR3 reads CASGFRDRATEQYF. The DNA for the CDR3 is TGTGCCAGCGGTTTCCGGGACAGGGCCACCGAGCAGTACTTC.

V and J are TRBV6-5 and TRBJ2-7; D ambiguous. CDR3 length: 11 amino acids. The germline V gene encodes CDR1 MNHEY and CDR2 SVGAGI. V was cut by 4 bases and J by 3 bases, with 4 bases left in between. The CDR3 loop is CASSSLYEQYF. Here the CDR3 DNA reads TGTGCCAGCAGTTCTCTCTACGAGCAGTACTTC.

The chain employs TRBV27 and TRBJ2-1; possibly TRBD1 for D (6 bases). The germline CDR1 and CDR2 sequences are MNHEY and SMNVEV (reference sequence). Deletions cut 2 bases from V and 6 bases from J, with 11 bases between. This CDR3 has 14 amino acids. The CDR3 loop is CASSLTGQVNEQFF. DNA of the CDR3: TGTGCCAGCAGTTTAACGGGACAAGTCAATGAGCAGTTCTTC.

The chain has TRBV5-1 and TRBJ2-5, with 10 bases matching TRBD1. This CDR3 region has 15 residues. The V and J ends lost 4 bases and 1 base, in that order; junction bases with no gene match: 4. Germline CDR1 reads SGHRS; CDR2 reads YFSETQ. CDR3: CASSGGQGSQETQYF. CDR3 coding DNA: TGCGCCAGCAGCGGGGGACAGGGGAGCCAAGAGACCCAGTACTTC.

The chain joins TRBV10-3 to TRBJ1-3; D call uncertain. CDR1 is ENHRY, CDR2 SYGVKD, per germline. The CDR3 totals 13 residues. V lost 3 bases, J lost 1 base, and 4 bases lay in between. CDR3 sequence (DNA): TGTGCCATCAGTGACTCTTCTGGAAACACCATATATTTT. Its translation is CAISDSSGNTIYF.

The CDR3 sequence: CAISEDLLSYEQYF. In nucleotides, the CDR3 is TGTGCCATCAGTGAAGACCTGCTCTCTTACGAGCAGTACTTC. The chain uses TRBV10-3 and TRBJ2-7; D gene unclear. Trimming stripped 3 bases from V and 4 bases from J, with 13 bases between. The CDR3 sequence is 14 residues long. Germline V gene data show CDR1 as ENHRY and CDR2 as SYGVKD.

The genes are TRBV5-4 and TRBJ2-2, with TRBD1 matching over 7 bases. Germline CDR1 is SGHNT and CDR2 is YYREEE (reference sequence). Trimming cost V 4 bases and J 5 bases; bases outside gene matches: 5. The CDR3 loop spans 14 amino acids. The CDR3 region has the DNA TGTGCCAGCAGCGCAGGGACAGCTACCGGGGAGCTGTTTTTT. It specifies CASSAGTATGELFF.

The chain couples TRBV4-2 to TRBJ2-3; the D gene could be TRBD1 or TRBD2 (5 bases each). CDR3 length equals 17 residues. V was trimmed by 1 base and J by 4 bases, leaving 18 bases between them. Looked up from germline, CDR1 is LGHNA and CDR2 is YNFKEQ. As DNA, the CDR3 is TGTGCCAGCAGCCAAGTGTACGGGGCCCGAAACGCAGATACGCAGTATTTT. As protein: CASSQVYGARNADTQYF.

The CDR3 region has the DNA TGTGCCACCAGCAGAGCCTACCGGATTGAGGGAGTTAGCACAGATACGCAGTATTTT. Protein product: CATSRAYRIEGVSTDTQYF. The chain recombines TRBV15 with TRBJ2-3, with D possibly matching TRBD2 (5 bases). V was clipped by 1 base and J by 0 bases, with 20 bases between them. This CDR3 spans 19 amino acids. From germline, CDR1 is LNHNV and CDR2 YYDKDF (reference sequence).